Presented here are 19 T cell receptor beta chains from one specimen sequenced in a study of blood T cells in healthy people across ages. A second 7 to 11 cycle PCR used barcoded and J-beta primers. From the 5' RACE reads, TCRdb called clonotypes with MiXCR, one entry per CDR3 protein. The table has some 670,000 distinct CDR3 sequences, 45% to 60% seen once. The sample taken for sequencing was blood. The receptors come from a woman aged 80 or over in good health.

This clonotype was counted between two and nine times. This chain links TRBV12-3 or TRBV12-4 with TRBJ2-4, with a tentative D call TRBD2 (7 bases). The CDR3 totals 17 residues. Trimming removed 4 bases from V and 3 bases from J, with 19 bases in between. Here the CDR3 DNA reads TGTGCCAGCAGTTCGCGGGGGCCCCTAGAGGGCAAAAACATTCAGTACTTC. The encoded protein is CASSSRGPLEGKNIQYF.

In this sample, this clonotype turned up a few times. The chain has TRBV6-6 and TRBJ2-5; D is possibly TRBD2 (6 bases). CDR3 length: 16 residues. V was trimmed by 4 bases and J by 0 bases, leaving 15 bases between them. Germline V gives CDR1 MNHNY, CDR2 SVGAGI (reference sequence). DNA for the CDR3: TGTGCCAGCAGTTCCCGGGAGACCCTGTACCAAGAGACCCAGTACTTC. Translation: CASSSRETLYQETQYF.

About this clonotype itself: This sequence may be a read error, since a much larger clone differs from it by one base. CDR3 amino acids: CASSELGGINEQYF. The CDR3 DNA sequence: TGTGCCAGCAGTGAGCTAGGAGGAATCAATGAGCAGTACTTC. This chain connects TRBV2 to TRBJ2-5, with a tentative D call TRBD2 (5 bases). The CDR3 contains 14 residues. Germline loops: CDR1 SNHLY, CDR2 FYNNEI. Trimming took 3 bases from V and 11 from J, leaving 19 bases between them.

The chain joins TRBV12-3 or TRBV12-4 to TRBJ1-6; 8 bases match TRBD1. V was clipped by 5 bases and J by 8 bases; unmatched bases: 5. CDR3 length: 14 amino acids. CDR3 in amino acids: CASSATGDDSPLHF. The CDR3 DNA is TGTGCCAGCAGTGCGACAGGGGATGATTCACCCCTCCACTTT.

The chain recombines TRBV7-2 with TRBJ1-1; 11 bases match TRBD1. Losses at the gene ends were 4 bases for V and 5 bases for J; bases not matched to a gene: 6. Germline loops: CDR1 SGHTA, CDR2 FQGNSA. CDR3 length: 15 residues. Here the CDR3 reads CASSCWTGGRTEAFF. CDR3 sequence (DNA): TGTGCCAGCAGCTGCTGGACAGGGGGCAGGACTGAAGCTTTCTTT.

CDR3 bases: TGCAGCGTCCTGACCCTGGGAGAGACCCAGTACTTC. It codes for CSVLTLGETQYF. V is TRBV29-1 and J is TRBJ2-5; unclear D gene. V was pared by 6 bases and J by 4 bases, with 12 bases between. Germline V lookup: CDR1 SQVTM, CDR2 ANQGSEA. The CDR3 has 12 residues.

The sample holds a few counts of this clonotype. The gene calls are TRBV7-2 and TRBJ2-5; a weak D match, TRBD2 (7 bases). Germline loops: CDR1 SGHTA, CDR2 FQGNSA. This CDR3 is 14 amino acids long. Trimming shortened V by 1 base and J by 4 bases, and 10 bases separated the two germline ends. The CDR3 bases are TGTGCCAGCAGCTTAGAGGGGGGGGGAGAGACCCAGTACTTC. The encoded protein is CASSLEGGGETQYF.

Many counts were recorded for this clonotype. At one end, the junction sequence differs from germline, possibly due to a read error. The gene calls are TRBV28 and TRBJ2-3; no clear D gene. The V gene's germline CDR1 is MDHEN and CDR2 SYDVKM. The CDR3 consists of 12 residues. The CDR3 bases are TGTGCCAGTTGGGCTACGGCAGAGACGCAGTATTTT. The encoded protein is CASWATAETQYF.

This CDR3 reads CASSPRTALSTDTQYF. The DNA for the CDR3 is TGTGCCAGCAGCCCCCGGACTGCTCTAAGCACAGATACGCAGTATTTT. The rearrangement links TRBV11-2 to TRBJ2-3; weak D call: TRBD2 (5 bases). Germline lookup yields CDR1 SGHAT and CDR2 FQNNGV. This CDR3 contains 16 residues. V was trimmed by 5 bases and J by 0 bases, leaving 15 bases between them.

At least ten counts were recorded for this clonotype. V usage is TRBV6-4 and J usage is TRBJ2-3; 7 nucleotides agree with TRBD2. V shed 2 bases, J shed 1 base, and the junction held 0 bases outside the gene matches. CDR3 length equals 14 residues. Germline CDR1 is MRHNA and CDR2 is SNTAGT. CDR3 bases: TGTGCCAGCAGTGACGCGGGGGGCACAGATACGCAGTATTTT. Translation: CASSDAGGTDTQYF.

Regarding this clonotype: A much more abundant neighbour one base away suggests this may be a read error. The J gene is TRBJ2-1, the V gene TRBV10-3, with TRBD1 identical over 11 bases. Unmatched junction bases numbered 3, after V lost 4 bases and J lost 4 bases. The germline V gene has CDR1 ENHRY and CDR2 SYGVKD. CDR3 size: 15 residues. CDR3 bases: TGTGCCATCAGTGGGGGGACAGGGGGTTACAATGAGCAGTTCTTC. Translating it yields CAISGGTGGYNEQFF.

This clonotype was observed at least ten times. This chain connects TRBV4-1 to TRBJ2-1, with TRBD2 identical over 8 bases. Germline CDR1 reads MGHRA; CDR2 reads YSYEKL. The CDR3 runs to 13 residues. The junction had 4 bases not matched to a gene; V was cut back by 4 bases and J by 8 bases. The DNA for the CDR3 is TGCGCCAGCAGCCTAAGTAGCGGGGATGAGCAGTTCTTC. Protein: CASSLSSGDEQFF.

As for this clonotype: This may come from a read error, since a much larger clone is one base off. The V gene is TRBV20-1, the J gene TRBJ2-5; no definite D call. CDR3 length equals 12 residues. Trimming removed 0 bases at V and 11 bases at J, with 13 bases between. Germline V gene sequence: CDR1 DFQATT, CDR2 SNEGSKA (reference sequence). The CDR3 bases are TGCAGTGCTAGAGAGACTCTTAATGAGCAGTACTTC. This codes for CSARETLNEQYF.

The chain combines TRBV4-1 with TRBJ2-3, with 12 nucleotides matching TRBD2. The germline V gene has CDR1 MGHRA and CDR2 YSYEKL. The CDR3 runs to 17 residues. J lost 7 bases, V lost 3 bases, and 11 bases had no gene match. CDR3 amino acids: CASSQGLAGGRGNTQYF. In nucleotides, the CDR3 is TGCGCCAGCAGCCAGGGCCTAGCGGGAGGGCGCGGAAATACGCAGTATTTT.

About this clonotype: One base away lies a much larger clone, so this may be a sequencing read error. This chain joins TRBV27 and TRBJ2-3; D possibly corresponds to TRBD2 (6 bases). The V gene's germline CDR1 is MNHEY and CDR2 SMNVEV (reference sequence). This CDR3 has 15 residues. The DNA of the CDR3 is TGTGCCAGCAGTTTAGGGGGGTCGCTCACAGAGACGCAGTATTTT. This sequence encodes CASSLGGSLTETQYF.

This clonotype was observed many times. This chain links TRBV12-3 or TRBV12-4 with TRBJ2-1, with D hard to call. Between the trimmed V and J ends, which lost 1 base and 6 bases, there was a span of 7 bases. This CDR3 spans 13 amino acids. As DNA, the CDR3 is TGTGCCAGCAGTTTAGTACTCCTCAATGAGCAGTTCTTC. Its translation is CASSLVLLNEQFF.

Points on this clonotype: A single base separates this from a much larger clone, so it may be a read error. The chain links TRBV24-1 to TRBJ2-3; 8 bases fit TRBD1. The CDR3 length is 14 residues. CDR1 KGHDR and CDR2 SFDVKD come from the germline V gene. The CDR3 sequence: CAASMTGGTDTQYF. CDR3 sequence (DNA): TGTGCCGCCAGTATGACAGGGGGCACAGATACGCAGTATTTT.

This clonotype was recorded many times. The genes are TRBV12-3 or TRBV12-4 and TRBJ1-5, with D unresolved. Trimming took off 6 bases at V and 2 bases at J, with 8 bases between the two ends. CDR3 length equals 13 residues. The CDR3 region is CASSVGGNQPQHF. In nucleotides, the CDR3 is TGTGCCAGCAGCGTAGGAGGCAATCAGCCCCAGCATTTT.

This clonotype has more than one count but fewer than ten. The chain links TRBV28 to TRBJ2-7, with D possibly being TRBD2 (5 bases). CDR1 MDHEN and CDR2 SYDVKM come from the germline V gene. Trimming took off 10 bases at V and 2 bases at J, with 15 bases between the two ends. This CDR3 has 13 amino acids. DNA for the CDR3: TGTGCCATCCGAGGTCCGGGAACCTACGAGCAGTACTTC. Translation: CAIRGPGTYEQYF.